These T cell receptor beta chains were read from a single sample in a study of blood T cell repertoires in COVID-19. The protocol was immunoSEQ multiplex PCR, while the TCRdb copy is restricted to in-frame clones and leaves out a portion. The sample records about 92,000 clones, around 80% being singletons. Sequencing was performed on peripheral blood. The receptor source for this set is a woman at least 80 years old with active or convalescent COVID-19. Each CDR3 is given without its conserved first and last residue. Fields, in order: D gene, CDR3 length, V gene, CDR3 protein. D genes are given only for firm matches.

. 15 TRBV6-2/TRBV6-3 ASSSYSQVPSNTEAF
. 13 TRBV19 ASSIAEGRNTEAF
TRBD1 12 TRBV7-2 ASSSRQGWYEQY
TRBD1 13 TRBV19 ASSLSTGSFYEQY
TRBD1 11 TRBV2 ASGLGTGREQY
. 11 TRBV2 ASTRLPWVELF
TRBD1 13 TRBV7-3 ASSFTGGAGNTIY
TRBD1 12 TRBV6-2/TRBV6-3 ASSSRDSSYEQY
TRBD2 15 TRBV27 ASTFRRSGRSPDTQY
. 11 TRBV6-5 ASSTGTHYGYT
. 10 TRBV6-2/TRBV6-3 ASSHLTDTQY
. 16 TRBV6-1 ASTEDGQTTYSNQPQH
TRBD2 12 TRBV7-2 ASSPQRGSGELF
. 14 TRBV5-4 ASSPGRGGLGNTIY
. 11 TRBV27 ASSFEGNQPQH
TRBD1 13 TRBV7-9 ASSGSPGQGYEQY
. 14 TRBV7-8 ASSFPGRGASGELF
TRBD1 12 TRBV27 ASAPSGATTGGN
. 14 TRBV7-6 ASSLAGVSTNEKLF
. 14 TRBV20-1 SASDLGLPITDTQY
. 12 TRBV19 ASSIGNTGNEQF
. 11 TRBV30 AWTGMNTDTQY
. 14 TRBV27 ASSLSGALAVYGYT
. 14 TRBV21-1 ASSKDRTGDPGEQY
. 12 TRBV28 ASVVSGTGNTIY
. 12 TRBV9 ASSPSRGPYGYT
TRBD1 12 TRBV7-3 ASSPGTGVYGYT
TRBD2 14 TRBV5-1 ASSLALAGAKNIQY
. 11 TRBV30 AWSVRENQPQH